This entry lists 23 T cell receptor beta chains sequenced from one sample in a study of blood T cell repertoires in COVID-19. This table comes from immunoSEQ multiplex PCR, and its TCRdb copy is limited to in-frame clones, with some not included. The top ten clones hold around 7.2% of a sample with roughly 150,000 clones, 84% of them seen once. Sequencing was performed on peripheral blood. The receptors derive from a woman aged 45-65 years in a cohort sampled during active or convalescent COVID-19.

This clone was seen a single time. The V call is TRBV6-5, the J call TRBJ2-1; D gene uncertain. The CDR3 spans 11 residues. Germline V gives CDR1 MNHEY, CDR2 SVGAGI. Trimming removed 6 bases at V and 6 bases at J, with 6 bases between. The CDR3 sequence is CASSYLNEQFF. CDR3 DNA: TGTGCCAGCAGCTATCTCAATGAGCAGTTCTTC.

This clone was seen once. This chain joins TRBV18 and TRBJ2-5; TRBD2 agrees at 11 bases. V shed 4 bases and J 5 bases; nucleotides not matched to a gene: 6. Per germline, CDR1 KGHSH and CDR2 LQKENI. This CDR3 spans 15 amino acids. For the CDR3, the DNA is TGTGCCAGCTCACGGAGTAGCGGGGGGGCGGAGACCCAGTACTTC. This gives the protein CASSRSSGGAETQYF.

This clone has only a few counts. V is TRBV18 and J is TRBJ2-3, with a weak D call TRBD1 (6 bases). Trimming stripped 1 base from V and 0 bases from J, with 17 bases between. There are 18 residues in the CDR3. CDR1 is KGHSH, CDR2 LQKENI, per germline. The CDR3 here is CASSPLQGFLTSTDTQYF. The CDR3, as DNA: TGTGCCAGCTCACCACTACAGGGCTTCTTAACTAGCACAGATACGCAGTATTTT.

The chain's CDR3 is CASSQDHGLRTGGLYEQYF. CDR3 DNA: TGCGCCAGCAGCCAAGATCACGGTCTCCGCACAGGGGGATTATACGAGCAGTACTTC. The rearrangement links TRBV4-3 to TRBJ2-7; 8 nucleotides align to TRBD1. Losses at the gene ends were 0 bases for V and 4 bases for J; bases not matched to a gene: 17. The CDR3 is made up of 19 amino acids. Germline V lookup: CDR1 LGHNA, CDR2 YSLEER.

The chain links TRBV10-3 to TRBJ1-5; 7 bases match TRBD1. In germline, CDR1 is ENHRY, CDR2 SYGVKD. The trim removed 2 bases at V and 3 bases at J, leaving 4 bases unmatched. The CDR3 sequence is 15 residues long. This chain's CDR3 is CAISETGQLNQPQHF. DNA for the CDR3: TGTGCCATCAGTGAGACGGGACAGCTCAATCAGCCCCAGCATTTT.

The CDR3 DNA reads as TGTGCCAGTACTACTCTAGCGGGGAAAACAGATACGCAGTATTTT. It yields the protein CASTTLAGKTDTQYF. V usage is TRBV6-6 and J usage is TRBJ2-3; the match to TRBD2 covers 9 bases. Germline CDR1 and CDR2: MNHNY and SVGAGI (reference sequence). Trimming at V came to 9 bases and at J to 3 bases, leaving 10 bases not matched to a gene. This CDR3 region has 15 residues.

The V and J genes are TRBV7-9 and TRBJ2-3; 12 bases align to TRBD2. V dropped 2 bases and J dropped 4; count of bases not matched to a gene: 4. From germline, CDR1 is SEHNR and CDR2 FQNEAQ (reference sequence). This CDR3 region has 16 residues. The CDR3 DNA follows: TGTGCCAGCAGCTTACAGCCTAGCGGGGGGGCAGATACGCAGTATTTT. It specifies CASSLQPSGGADTQYF.

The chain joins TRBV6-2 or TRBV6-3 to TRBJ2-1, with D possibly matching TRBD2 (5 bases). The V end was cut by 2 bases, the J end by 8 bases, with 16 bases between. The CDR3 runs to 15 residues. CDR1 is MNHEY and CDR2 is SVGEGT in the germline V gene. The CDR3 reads CASSYVPTSADEQFF. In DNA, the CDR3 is TGTGCCAGCAGTTACGTACCCACTAGTGCGGATGAGCAGTTCTTC.

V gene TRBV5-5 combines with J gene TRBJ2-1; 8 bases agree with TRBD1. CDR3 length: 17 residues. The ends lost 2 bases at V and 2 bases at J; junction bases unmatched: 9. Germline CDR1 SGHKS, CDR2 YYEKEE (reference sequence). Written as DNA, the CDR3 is TGTGCCAGCAGCTTCCGTAGGTCACAGGGGGCCTACAATGAGCAGTTCTTC. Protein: CASSFRRSQGAYNEQFF.

The CDR3 region has the DNA TGTGCCAGCAGCTCGGTGGGACATCACTTTAAGGGACTGTTTTTT. Its translation: CASSSVGHHFKGLFF. This chain joins TRBV7-8 and TRBJ1-4, with a weak D call TRBD1 (6 bases). V gave up 4 bases and J gave up 13 bases, with 22 bases separating them. The CDR3 has 15 residues. Germline-derived CDR1 and CDR2 are SGHVS and FQNEAQ.

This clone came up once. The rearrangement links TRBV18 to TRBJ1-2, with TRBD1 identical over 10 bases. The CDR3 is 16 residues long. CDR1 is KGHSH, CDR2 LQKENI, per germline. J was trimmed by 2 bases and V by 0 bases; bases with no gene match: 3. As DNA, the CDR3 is TGTGCCAGCTCACCACCGGGGACAGGGGTCAACTATGGCTACACCTTC. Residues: CASSPPGTGVNYGYTF.

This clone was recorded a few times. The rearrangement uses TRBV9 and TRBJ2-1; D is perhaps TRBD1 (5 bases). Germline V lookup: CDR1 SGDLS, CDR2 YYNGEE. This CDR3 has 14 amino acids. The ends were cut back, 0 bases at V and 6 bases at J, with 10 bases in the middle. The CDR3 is CASSVGQGFNEQFF. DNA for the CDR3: TGTGCCAGCAGCGTAGGTCAGGGTTTCAATGAGCAGTTCTTC.

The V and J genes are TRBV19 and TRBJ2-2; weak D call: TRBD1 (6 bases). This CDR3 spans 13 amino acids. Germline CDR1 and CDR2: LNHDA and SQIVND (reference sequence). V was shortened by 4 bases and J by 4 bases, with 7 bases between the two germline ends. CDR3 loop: CASSRGLTGELFF. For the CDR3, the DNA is TGTGCCAGTAGTAGGGGGCTCACCGGGGAGCTGTTTTTT.

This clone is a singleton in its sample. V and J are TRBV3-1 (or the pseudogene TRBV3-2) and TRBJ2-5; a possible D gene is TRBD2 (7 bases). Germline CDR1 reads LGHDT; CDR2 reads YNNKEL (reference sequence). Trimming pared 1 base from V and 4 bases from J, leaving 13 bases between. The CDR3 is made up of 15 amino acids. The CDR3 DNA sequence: TGTGCCAGCAGCCAAGTACGGGGGGCCGGAGAGACCCAGTACTTC. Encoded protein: CASSQVRGAGETQYF.

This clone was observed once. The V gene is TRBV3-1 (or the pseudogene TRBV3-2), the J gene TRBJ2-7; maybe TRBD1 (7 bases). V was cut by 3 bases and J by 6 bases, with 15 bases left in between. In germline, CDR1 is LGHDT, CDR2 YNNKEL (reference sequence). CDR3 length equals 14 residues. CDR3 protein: CASSHVTGRREQYF. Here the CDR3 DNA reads TGTGCCAGCAGCCACGTGACAGGGAGGCGCGAGCAGTACTTC.

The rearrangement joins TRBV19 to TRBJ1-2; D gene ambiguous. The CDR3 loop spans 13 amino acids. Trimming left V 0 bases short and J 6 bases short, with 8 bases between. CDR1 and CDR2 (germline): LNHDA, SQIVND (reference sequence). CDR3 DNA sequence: TGTGCCAGTAGTATAGATCCTACCGATGGCTACACCTTC. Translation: CASSIDPTDGYTF. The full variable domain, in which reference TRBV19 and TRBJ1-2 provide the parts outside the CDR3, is DGGITQSPKYLFRKEGQNVTLSCEQNLNHDAMYWYRQDPGQGLRLIYYSQIVNDFQKGDIAEGYSVSREKKESFPLTVTSAQKNPTAFYLCASSIDPTDGYTFGSGTRLTVV.

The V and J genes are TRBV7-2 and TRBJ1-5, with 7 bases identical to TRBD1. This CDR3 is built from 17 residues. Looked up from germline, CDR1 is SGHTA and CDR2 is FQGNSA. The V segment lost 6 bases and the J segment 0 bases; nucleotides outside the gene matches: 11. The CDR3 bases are TGTGCCAGCAGTCCTAATGGGACAGTACATAGCAATCAGCCCCAGCATTTT. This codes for CASSPNGTVHSNQPQHF.

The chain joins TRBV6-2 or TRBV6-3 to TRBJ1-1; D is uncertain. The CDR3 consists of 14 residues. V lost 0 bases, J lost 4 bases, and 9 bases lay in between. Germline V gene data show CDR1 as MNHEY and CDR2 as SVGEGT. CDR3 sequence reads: CASSYSPLSTEAFF. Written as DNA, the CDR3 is TGTGCCAGCAGTTACTCCCCCCTCTCCACTGAAGCTTTCTTT.

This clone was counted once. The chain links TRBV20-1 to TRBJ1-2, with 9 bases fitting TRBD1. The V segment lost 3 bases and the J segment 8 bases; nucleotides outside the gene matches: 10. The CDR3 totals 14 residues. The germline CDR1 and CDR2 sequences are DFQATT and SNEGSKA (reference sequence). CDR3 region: CSASNRGPRVGYTF. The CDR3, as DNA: TGCAGTGCTAGTAACAGGGGGCCGCGGGTAGGCTACACCTTC.

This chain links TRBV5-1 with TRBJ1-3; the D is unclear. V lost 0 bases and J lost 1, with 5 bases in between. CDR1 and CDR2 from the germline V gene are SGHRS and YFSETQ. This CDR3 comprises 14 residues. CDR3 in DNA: TGCGCCAGCAGCTTGGCGGGTTCTGGAAACACCATATATTTT. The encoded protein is CASSLAGSGNTIYF.

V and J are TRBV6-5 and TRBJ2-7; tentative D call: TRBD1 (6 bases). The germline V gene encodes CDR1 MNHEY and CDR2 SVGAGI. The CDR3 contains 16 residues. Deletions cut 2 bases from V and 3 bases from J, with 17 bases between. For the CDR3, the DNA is TGTGCCAGCAGTTACGGTACCGGGACAAACGACTACGAGCAGTACTTC. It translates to CASSYGTGTNDYEQYF.

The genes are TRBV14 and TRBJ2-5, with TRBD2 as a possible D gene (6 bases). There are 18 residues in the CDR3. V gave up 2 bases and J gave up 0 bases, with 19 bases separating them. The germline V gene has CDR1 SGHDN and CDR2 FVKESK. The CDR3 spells CASSQISRTSLDQETQYF. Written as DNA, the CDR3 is TGTGCCAGCAGCCAAATCTCCCGTACTAGCCTAGACCAAGAGACCCAGTACTTC.

The CDR3 reads CAWGQGAGGYTF. DNA for the CDR3: TGTGCCTGGGGACAGGGGGCGGGAGGCTACACCTTC. The chain joins TRBV30 to TRBJ1-2; TRBD1 aligns across 11 bases. The CDR3 loop spans 12 amino acids. Germline V gene lookup returns CDR1 GTSNPN and CDR2 SVGIG (reference sequence). With V trimmed by 5 bases and J by 8 bases, 4 bases remained unmatched. Full variable domain (rest looked up from reference TRBV30 and TRBJ1-2): SQTIHQWPATLVQPVGSPLSLECTVEGTSNPNLYWYRQAAGRGLQLLFYSVGIGQISSEVPQNLSASRPQDRQFILSSKKLLLSDSGFYLCAWGQGAGGYTFGSGTRLTVV.